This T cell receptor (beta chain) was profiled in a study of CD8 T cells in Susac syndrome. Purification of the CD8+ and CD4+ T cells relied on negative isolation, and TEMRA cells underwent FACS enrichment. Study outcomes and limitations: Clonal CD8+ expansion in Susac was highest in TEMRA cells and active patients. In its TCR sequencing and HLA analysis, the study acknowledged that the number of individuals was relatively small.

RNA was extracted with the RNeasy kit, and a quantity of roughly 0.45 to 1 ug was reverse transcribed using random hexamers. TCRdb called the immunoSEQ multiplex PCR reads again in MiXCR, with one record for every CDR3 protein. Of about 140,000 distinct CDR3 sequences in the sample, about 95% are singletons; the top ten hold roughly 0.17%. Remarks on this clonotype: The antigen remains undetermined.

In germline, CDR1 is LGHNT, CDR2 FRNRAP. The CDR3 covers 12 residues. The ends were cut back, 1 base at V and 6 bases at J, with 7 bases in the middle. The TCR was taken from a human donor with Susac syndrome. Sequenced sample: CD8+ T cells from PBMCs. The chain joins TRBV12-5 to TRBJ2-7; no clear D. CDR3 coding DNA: TGTGCTAGTGGTTTGGGTACCCTCGAGCAGTACTTC. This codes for CASGLGTLEQYF.